This note documents a single T cell receptor (beta chain) sequence. The CDR3 sequence is 17 residues long. Germline CDR1 is SGHTA and CDR2 is FQGNSA. V was clipped by 5 bases and J by 5 bases; unmatched bases: 11. Clones were read by immunoSEQ multiplex PCR, and TCRdb kept only the in-frame ones, dropping some. Among roughly 90,000 clones listed, roughly 90% were seen once. The sample belongs to a study of PD-L1 blockade in urothelial cancer. Time point specified: pretreatment peripheral blood. The source is a woman over 75 with urothelial cancer. The chain is built from TRBV7-2 and TRBJ2-2; 10 bases line up with TRBD1. The specimen comprised PBMCs, sampled around atezolizumab (anti-PD-L1) treatment. CDR3 sequence: CASSPISWTGGTGELFF. CDR3 nucleotides: TGTGCCAGCAGCCCCATCTCATGGACAGGGGGAACCGGGGAGCTGTTTTTT.